This T cell receptor beta chain was sequenced in a study of blood T cell repertoires in COVID-19. Study information: PBMCs, B-cell-depleted T cells, or T cells were the source of the cDNA or gDNA that made up the material.

Authors' analysis steps: Amplification of reference gene primers was used by the study to estimate nucleated cell counts. Clones were read by immunoSEQ multiplex PCR, and TCRdb kept only the in-frame ones, dropping some. D and trimming were read from the DNA, whereas the V and J calls and clone size are those reported in that table. The sample lists 97,000 or so clones; approximately 86% were seen once. Deletions cut 0 bases from V and 8 bases from J, with 14 bases between. The length of the CDR3 is 15 residues. Per the germline V gene, CDR1 is SGHRS and CDR2 is YFSETQ. The chain combines TRBV5-1 with TRBJ1-4; unclear D gene. The source of this sequence is a man aged 45-65 years with active or convalescent COVID-19. The specimen sequenced was peripheral blood. Written as DNA, the CDR3 is TGCGCCAGCAGCTTGGGAACAGCCTCGGGGGAAAAACTGTTTTTT. Translation gives CASSLGTASGEKLFF.